Below are 20 T cell receptor beta chains sequenced from a single sample in a study of blood T cell repertoires in COVID-19 (dated by TCRdb to about 2020). Libraries were made using the immunoSEQ multiplex PCR assay. Here the immuneACCESS table is served through TCRdb, limited to in-frame sequences with V and J called. Missing clones are a known gap in these copies; in checked studies unresolved V genes cover under half, and the rest lacks a known reason. For this sample the table gives some 41,000 clones, of which 83% were detected only once. The top ten clones comprise roughly 8.2% of the sample. Material: peripheral blood. These receptors were taken from an older man in a cohort sampled during active COVID-19.

This chain links TRBV19 with TRBJ2-3; TRBD1 might be the D (6 bases). Germline loops: CDR1 LNHDA, CDR2 SQIVND (reference sequence). The CDR3 length is 13 residues. Trimming cost V 10 bases and J 2 bases, with 13 bases left between them. This CDR3 reads CATRTVFTDTQYF. For the CDR3, the DNA is TGTGCCACCAGGACAGTGTTCACAGATACGCAGTATTTT.

This chain joins TRBV5-1 and TRBJ2-3; D perhaps matches TRBD2 (6 bases). V was trimmed by 4 bases and J by 5 bases, leaving 11 bases between them. In germline, CDR1 is SGHRS, CDR2 YFSETQ. The CDR3 has 13 amino acids. CDR3 in amino acids: CASSGTLGDTQYF. For the CDR3, the DNA is TGCGCCAGCAGCGGGACTTTGGGAGATACGCAGTATTTT. Based on the CDR3 plus reference TRBV5-1 and TRBJ2-3, the full variable domain is KAGVTQTPRYLIKTRGQQVTLSCSPISGHRSVSWYQQTPGQGLQFLFEYFSETQRNKGNFPGRFSGRQFSNSRSEMNVSTLELGDSALYLCASSGTLGDTQYFGPGTRLTVL.

This chain links TRBV3-1 (or the pseudogene TRBV3-2) with TRBJ2-5; TRBD1 matches at 11 bases. The CDR3 consists of 16 residues. From germline, CDR1 is LGHDT and CDR2 YNNKEL (reference sequence). Unmatched junction bases numbered 7, after V lost 2 bases and J lost 5 bases. Here the CDR3 reads CASSQRHGTGGETQYF. The CDR3 region has the DNA TGTGCCAGCAGCCAAAGGCATGGGACAGGGGGGGAGACCCAGTACTTC.

The chain carries TRBV7-9 and TRBJ1-4; D ambiguous. The V gene's germline CDR1 is SEHNR and CDR2 FQNEAQ (reference sequence). The V gene lost 1 base and the J gene lost 4 bases, with 16 bases spanning the gap. CDR3 length: 17 amino acids. Written as DNA, the CDR3 is TGTGCCAGCAGCTTAGGTATCGGAGGCGGAGGTAATGAAAAACTGTTTTTT. Protein sequence: CASSLGIGGGGNEKLFF.

The rearrangement joins TRBV7-8 to TRBJ2-3, with D hard to call. Germline values: CDR1 SGHVS, CDR2 FQNEAQ. Trimming left V 5 bases short and J 6 bases short, with 21 bases between. There are 16 residues in the CDR3. The CDR3 DNA sequence: TGTGCCAGCAGCATCGGAGCCGCGAACGTCCGGGATACGCAGTATTTT. Protein sequence: CASSIGAANVRDTQYF.

V is TRBV27 and J is TRBJ1-2; D not resolved. This CDR3 has 13 amino acids. Trimming took 6 bases from V and 8 from J, leaving 16 bases between them. CDR1 is MNHEY and CDR2 is SMNVEV in the germline V gene (reference sequence). This chain's CDR3 is CASSLGGFMGYTF. CDR3 DNA sequence: TGTGCCAGCAGCCTTGGAGGGTTCATGGGCTACACCTTC.

This chain joins TRBV5-3 and TRBJ2-1; 10 bases are shared with TRBD2. TRBV5-3 is marked as an open reading frame, function uncertain. This CDR3 is built from 18 residues. Germline trimming cut 3 bases from V and 8 bases from J; bases unmatched to any gene: 17. The CDR3 here is CARSSPLGGSGGFHEQFF. For the CDR3, the DNA is TGTGCCAGAAGCTCCCCTTTGGGGGGTAGCGGGGGGTTTCATGAGCAGTTCTTC.

The J gene is TRBJ2-6, the V gene TRBV5-6, with D unresolved. The germline V gene encodes CDR1 SGHDT and CDR2 YYEEEE. V lost 2 bases and J lost 0, with 9 bases in between. The CDR3 is 16 residues long. Here the CDR3 DNA reads TGTGCCAGCAGCTTAGTTCTCGGCTCTGGGGCCAACGTCCTGACTTTC. Protein product: CASSLVLGSGANVLTF.

This chain connects TRBV28 to TRBJ2-5; 13 nucleotides align to TRBD2. The V gene's germline CDR1 is MDHEN and CDR2 SYDVKM. The CDR3 spans 15 residues. Trimming removed 5 bases from V and 6 bases from J; junction bases left unmatched: 6. The CDR3 here is CASSPPTSGGKTQYF. In DNA, the CDR3 is TGTGCCAGCAGTCCCCCGACTAGCGGGGGGAAGACCCAGTACTTC. The full variable domain, with the rest looked up from reference TRBV28 and TRBJ2-5, is DVKVTQSSRYLVKRTGEKVFLECVQDMDHENMFWYRQDPGLGLRLIYFSYDVKMKEKGDIPEGYSVSREKKERFSLILESASTNQTSMYLCASSPPTSGGKTQYFGPGTRLLVL.

This clone was found a few times. DNA of the CDR3: TGTGCCAGCAGTTTAGGGGGGATGAACACTGAAGCTTTCTTT. Residues: CASSLGGMNTEAFF. The chain has TRBV27 and TRBJ1-1; TRBD1 might be the D (5 bases). Trimming shortened V by 2 bases and J by 0 bases, and 7 bases separated the two germline ends. The germline V gene encodes CDR1 MNHEY and CDR2 SMNVEV (reference sequence). The CDR3 spans 14 residues.

The rearrangement joins TRBV28 to TRBJ1-6; D perhaps matches TRBD1 (5 bases). V lost 2 bases, J lost 4 bases, and 12 bases lay in between. The CDR3 is 16 residues long. Germline V gives CDR1 MDHEN, CDR2 SYDVKM. CDR3 in amino acids: CASSLTQGGYNSPLHF. In nucleotides, the CDR3 is TGTGCCAGCAGTTTAACTCAGGGCGGATATAATTCACCCCTCCACTTT.

In its sample, this clone is medium-sized. The chain is built from TRBV2 and TRBJ1-2, with 8 bases lining up with TRBD1. Looked up from germline, CDR1 is SNHLY and CDR2 is FYNNEI. The trim removed 9 bases at V and 2 bases at J, leaving 8 bases unmatched. The CDR3 is 14 residues long. CDR3 sequence: CARGGQGGNYGYTF. CDR3 bases: TGTGCCAGAGGAGGACAGGGAGGAAACTATGGCTACACCTTC.

The V call is TRBV4-1, the J call TRBJ2-5; 9 nucleotides line up with TRBD1. J gave up 3 bases and V 4 bases, and 6 bases lay outside the gene matches. Germline V gene data show CDR1 as MGHRA and CDR2 as YSYEKL. The CDR3 extends over 15 amino acids. CDR3 protein: CASSRTGATEETQYF. The DNA for the CDR3 is TGCGCCAGCAGCCGGACAGGGGCGACCGAAGAGACCCAGTACTTC.

The chain uses TRBV19 and TRBJ2-5; a weak D match, TRBD2 (5 bases). V lost 1 base and J lost 4, with 16 bases in between. This CDR3 is 16 amino acids long. CDR1 and CDR2 (germline): LNHDA, SQIVND (reference sequence). Here the CDR3 reads CASSIVWAGPLETQYF. Written as DNA, the CDR3 is TGTGCCAGTAGTATAGTTTGGGCGGGCCCCCTAGAGACCCAGTACTTC.

The chain uses TRBV10-3 and TRBJ2-1; TRBD2 aligns across 11 bases. The CDR3 runs 17 residues. The V gene end was trimmed by 7 bases and the J gene end by 0 bases; junction bases not matched to a gene: 8. The germline gives CDR1 ENHRY, CDR2 SYGVKD. CDR3 sequence reads: CAIMGLAASGSYNEQFF. The CDR3 DNA follows: TGTGCCATCATGGGACTAGCGGCCTCAGGCTCCTACAATGAGCAGTTCTTC.

The rearrangement links TRBV3-1 (or the pseudogene TRBV3-2) to TRBJ1-1; D is unclear. Trimming stripped 4 bases from V and 5 bases from J, with 11 bases between. This CDR3 spans 13 amino acids. Germline CDR1 reads LGHDT; CDR2 reads YNNKEL (reference sequence). The CDR3 DNA reads TGTGCCAGCAGCCTATCAGGTGGGACTGAAGCTTTCTTT. This encodes CASSLSGGTEAFF.

The chain links TRBV14 to TRBJ1-6, with D possibly matching TRBD1 (5 bases). Germline V gene lookup returns CDR1 SGHDN and CDR2 FVKESK. The CDR3 length is 15 residues. The V end lost 6 bases, the J end lost 10 bases, and 19 bases lay between the germline ends. CDR3: CASRDSGRGRSPLHF. CDR3 nucleotides: TGTGCCAGCAGGGATTCCGGGAGGGGAAGATCACCCCTCCACTTT.

A single count supports this clone. This CDR3 reads CASSLGTYNEQFF. The DNA for the CDR3 is TGTGCCAGCAGCTTAGGGACTTACAATGAGCAGTTCTTC. The chain carries TRBV7-3 and TRBJ2-1, with a tentative D call TRBD2 (6 bases). This CDR3 has 13 amino acids. V was shortened by 2 bases and J by 4 bases, with 6 bases between the two germline ends. Germline V gene data show CDR1 as SGHTA and CDR2 as FQGTGA.

The chain combines TRBV7-9 with TRBJ1-2, with 8 bases aligning to TRBD1. Germline lookup yields CDR1 SEHNR and CDR2 FQNEAQ (reference sequence). The CDR3 consists of 13 residues. Unmatched junction bases numbered 3, after V lost 5 bases and J lost 4 bases. The CDR3, as DNA: TGTGCCAGCAGCCTAGGACAGGGCTATGGCTACACCTTC. Its translation is CASSLGQGYGYTF.

This sequence joins TRBV9 and TRBJ2-5, with 9 bases identical to TRBD1. This CDR3 is 19 amino acids long. Trimming cost V 0 bases and J 7 bases; bases outside gene matches: 19. Germline assignment: CDR1 SGDLS and CDR2 YYNGEE. The CDR3 spells CASSVEVFGTGPQSVTQYF. CDR3 nucleotide sequence: TGTGCCAGCAGCGTAGAAGTGTTTGGGACAGGGCCCCAATCGGTGACCCAGTACTTC.